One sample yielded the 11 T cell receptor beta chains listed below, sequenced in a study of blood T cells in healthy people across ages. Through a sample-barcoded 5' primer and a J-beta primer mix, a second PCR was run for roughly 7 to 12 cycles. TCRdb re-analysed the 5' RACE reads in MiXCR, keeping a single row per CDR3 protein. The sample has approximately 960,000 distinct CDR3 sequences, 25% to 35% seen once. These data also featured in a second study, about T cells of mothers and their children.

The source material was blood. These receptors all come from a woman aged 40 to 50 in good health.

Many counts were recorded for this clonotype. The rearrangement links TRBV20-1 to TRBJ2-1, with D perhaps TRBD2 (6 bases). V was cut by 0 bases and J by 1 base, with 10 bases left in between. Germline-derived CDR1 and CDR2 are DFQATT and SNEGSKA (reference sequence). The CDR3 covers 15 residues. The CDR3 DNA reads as TGCAGTGCTAGAGATTCGGGGGAATCCTACAATGAGCAGTTCTTC. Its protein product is CSARDSGESYNEQFF.

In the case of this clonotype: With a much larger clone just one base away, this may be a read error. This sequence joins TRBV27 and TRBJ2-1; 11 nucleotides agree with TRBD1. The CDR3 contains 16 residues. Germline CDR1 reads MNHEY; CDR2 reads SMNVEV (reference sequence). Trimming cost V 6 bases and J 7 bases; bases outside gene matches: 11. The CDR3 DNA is TGTGCCAGCAGATCAGCCGGGACAGGGGGAGGTAATGAGCAGTTCTTC. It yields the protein CASRSAGTGGGNEQFF.

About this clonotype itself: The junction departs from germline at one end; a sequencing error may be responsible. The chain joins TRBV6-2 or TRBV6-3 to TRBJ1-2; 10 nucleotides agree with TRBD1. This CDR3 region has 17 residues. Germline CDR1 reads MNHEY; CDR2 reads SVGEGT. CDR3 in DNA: TGTGCCAGCAGTTCCCGGGGATTGACAGGGGGCAACTATGGCTACATCTTC. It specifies CASSSRGLTGGNYGYIF.

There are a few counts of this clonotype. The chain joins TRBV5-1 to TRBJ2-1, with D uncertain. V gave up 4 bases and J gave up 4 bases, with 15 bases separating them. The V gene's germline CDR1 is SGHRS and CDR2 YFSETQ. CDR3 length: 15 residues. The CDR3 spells CASSPVVGWYNEQFF. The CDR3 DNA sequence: TGCGCCAGCAGCCCTGTGGTGGGGTGGTACAATGAGCAGTTCTTC.

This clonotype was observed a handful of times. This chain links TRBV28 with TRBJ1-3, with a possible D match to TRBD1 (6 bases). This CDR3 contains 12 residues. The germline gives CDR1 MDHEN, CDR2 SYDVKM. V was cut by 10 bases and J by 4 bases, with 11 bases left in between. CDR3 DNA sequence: TGTGCCACAATGCAGGGGGGAAACACCATATATTTT. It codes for CATMQGGNTIYF.

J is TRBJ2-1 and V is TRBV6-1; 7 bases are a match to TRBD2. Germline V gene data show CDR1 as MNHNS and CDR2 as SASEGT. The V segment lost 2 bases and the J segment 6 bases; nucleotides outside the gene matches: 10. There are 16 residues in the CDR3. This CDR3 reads CASSEWEGKGGNEQFF. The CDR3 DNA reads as TGTGCCAGCAGTGAATGGGAGGGGAAGGGTGGCAATGAGCAGTTCTTC.

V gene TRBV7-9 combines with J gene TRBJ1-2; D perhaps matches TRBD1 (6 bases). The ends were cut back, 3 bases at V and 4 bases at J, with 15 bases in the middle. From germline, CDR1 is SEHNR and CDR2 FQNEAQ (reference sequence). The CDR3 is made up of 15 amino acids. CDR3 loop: CASSLGGAEVYGYTF. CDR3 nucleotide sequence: TGTGCCAGCAGCTTGGGGGGGGCGGAGGTCTATGGCTACACCTTC.

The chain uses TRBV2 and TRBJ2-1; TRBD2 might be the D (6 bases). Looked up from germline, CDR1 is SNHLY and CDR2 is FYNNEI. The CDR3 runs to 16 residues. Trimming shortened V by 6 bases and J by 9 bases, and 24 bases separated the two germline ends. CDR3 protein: CASSGLIYTLGGEQFF. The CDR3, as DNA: TGTGCCAGCAGCGGTTTAATCTATACCTTGGGGGGTGAGCAGTTCTTC.

CDR3 nucleotides: TGTGCCAGCAGCTTATCACAGGGTAGCTATGGCTACACCTTC. Amino acids: CASSLSQGSYGYTF. The chain combines TRBV7-8 with TRBJ1-2, with D maybe TRBD1 (6 bases). This CDR3 is 14 amino acids long. The V end was cut by 2 bases, the J end by 4 bases, with 11 bases between. Germline V lookup: CDR1 SGHVS, CDR2 FQNEAQ.

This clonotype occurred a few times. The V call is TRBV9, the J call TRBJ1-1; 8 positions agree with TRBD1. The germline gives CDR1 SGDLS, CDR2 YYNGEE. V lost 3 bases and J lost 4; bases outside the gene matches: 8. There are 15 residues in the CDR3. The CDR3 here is CASSAEVTGGTEAFF. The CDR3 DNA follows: TGTGCCAGCAGCGCAGAAGTCACAGGGGGCACTGAAGCTTTCTTT.

The chain's CDR3 is CASSQGVGRGRGNQPQHF. CDR3 coding DNA: TGCGCCAGCAGCCAAGGTGTAGGGAGGGGGCGCGGCAATCAGCCCCAGCATTTT. The chain is built from TRBV4-1 and TRBJ1-5; TRBD1 matches 7 bases. V lost 1 base to trimming and J lost 2 bases; unmatched junction nucleotides: 11. Germline CDR1 reads MGHRA; CDR2 reads YSYEKL. The CDR3 is made up of 18 amino acids.